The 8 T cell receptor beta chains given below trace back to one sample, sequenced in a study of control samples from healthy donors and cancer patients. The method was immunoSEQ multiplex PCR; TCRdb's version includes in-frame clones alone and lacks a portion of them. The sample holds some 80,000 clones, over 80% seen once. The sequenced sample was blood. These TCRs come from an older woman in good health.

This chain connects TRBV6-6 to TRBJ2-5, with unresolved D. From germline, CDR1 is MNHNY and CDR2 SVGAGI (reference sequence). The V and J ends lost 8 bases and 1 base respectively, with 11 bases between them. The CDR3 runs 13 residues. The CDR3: CASGGNSQETQYF. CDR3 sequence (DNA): TGTGCCAGCGGTGGGAACAGCCAAGAGACCCAGTACTTC.

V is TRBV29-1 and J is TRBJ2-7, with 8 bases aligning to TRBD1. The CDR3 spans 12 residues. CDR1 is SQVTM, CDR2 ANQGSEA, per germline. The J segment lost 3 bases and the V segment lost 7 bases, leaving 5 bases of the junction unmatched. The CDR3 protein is CSGRQGNYEQYF. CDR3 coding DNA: TGCAGCGGCCGACAGGGGAACTACGAGCAGTACTTC.

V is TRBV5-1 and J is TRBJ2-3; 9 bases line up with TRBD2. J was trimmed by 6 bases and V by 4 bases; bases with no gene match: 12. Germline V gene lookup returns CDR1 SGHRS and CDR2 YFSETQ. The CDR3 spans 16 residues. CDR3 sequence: CASSLAGSGSWDTQYF. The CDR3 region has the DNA TGCGCCAGCAGCCTAGCGGGGTCAGGCAGTTGGGATACGCAGTATTTT. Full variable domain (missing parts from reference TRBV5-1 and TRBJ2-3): KAGVTQTPRYLIKTRGQQVTLSCSPISGHRSVSWYQQTPGQGLQFLFEYFSETQRNKGNFPGRFSGRQFSNSRSEMNVSTLELGDSALYLCASSLAGSGSWDTQYFGPGTRLTVL.

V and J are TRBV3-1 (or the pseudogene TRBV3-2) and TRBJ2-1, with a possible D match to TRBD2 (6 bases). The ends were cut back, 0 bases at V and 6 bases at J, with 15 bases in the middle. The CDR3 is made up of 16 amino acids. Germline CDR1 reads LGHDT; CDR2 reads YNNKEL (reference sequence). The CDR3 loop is CASSQEKLADFNEQFF. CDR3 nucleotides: TGTGCCAGCAGCCAAGAAAAACTAGCTGACTTCAATGAGCAGTTCTTC.

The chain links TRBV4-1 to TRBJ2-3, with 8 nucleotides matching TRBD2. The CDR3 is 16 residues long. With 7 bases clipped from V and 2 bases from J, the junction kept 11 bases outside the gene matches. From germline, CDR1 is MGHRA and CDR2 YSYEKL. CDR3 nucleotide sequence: TGCGCCAGCAAAACCCCCGGGACTAGGAACACAGATACGCAGTATTTT. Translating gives CASKTPGTRNTDTQYF.

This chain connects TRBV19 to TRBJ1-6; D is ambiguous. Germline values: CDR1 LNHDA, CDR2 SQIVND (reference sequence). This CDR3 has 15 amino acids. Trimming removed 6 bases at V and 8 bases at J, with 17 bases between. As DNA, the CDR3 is TGTGCCAGTAGCCCCGGACCGAGACCGGATTCACCCCTCCACTTT. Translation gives CASSPGPRPDSPLHF.

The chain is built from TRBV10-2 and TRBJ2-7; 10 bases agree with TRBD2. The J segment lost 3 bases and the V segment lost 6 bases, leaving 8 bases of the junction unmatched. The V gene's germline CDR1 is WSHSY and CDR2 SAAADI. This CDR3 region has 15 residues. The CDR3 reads CASREGLAAGYEQYF. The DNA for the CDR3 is TGCGCCAGCAGGGAAGGACTAGCGGCTGGCTACGAGCAGTACTTC.

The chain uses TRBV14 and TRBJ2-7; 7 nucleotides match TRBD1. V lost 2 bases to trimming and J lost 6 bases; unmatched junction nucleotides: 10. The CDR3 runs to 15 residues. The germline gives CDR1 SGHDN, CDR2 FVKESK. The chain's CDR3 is CASSQSLTGYGEQYF. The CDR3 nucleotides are TGTGCCAGCAGCCAAAGTTTGACAGGGTATGGCGAGCAGTACTTC.